The 5 T cell receptor beta chains below were found in one sample sequenced in a study of memory CD4+ T cells and cytomegalovirus serostatus. The sort gate was single viable CD3+CD4+CD8-CD45RO+ cells for memory CD4+ T cells. TCRdb's table, derived via immunoSEQ multiplex PCR, lists solely in-frame clones and lacks some. The sample contains 70,000 to 95,000 clones, 65% to 85% of which appear only once. Sequenced sample: memory CD4+ T cells from blood. Receptors originate from an adult in good health and CMV-seronegative.

This CDR3 is CASSPRTGSGSPLHF. In nucleotides, the CDR3 is TGTGCCAGCAGCCCGAGGACCGGGTCGGGGTCACCCCTCCACTTT. The gene calls are TRBV6-5 and TRBJ1-6; no clear D. With 6 bases removed from V and 10 bases from J, the gap between germline ends came to 19 bases. The CDR3 consists of 15 residues. The germline gives CDR1 MNHEY, CDR2 SVGAGI.

The chain links TRBV18 to TRBJ2-2; 7 bases line up with TRBD1. V trimming: 1 base; J trimming: 2 bases; junction bases outside the gene matches: 4. CDR1 and CDR2 (germline): KGHSH, LQKENI. CDR3 length: 16 residues. CDR3 protein: CASSPRAGGNTGELFF. The CDR3 DNA sequence: TGTGCCAGCTCACCACGGGCAGGGGGAAACACCGGGGAGCTGTTTTTT.

The CDR3 here is CASSARTFADTQYF. Here the CDR3 DNA reads TGTGCCAGCAGCGCCCGTACTTTCGCAGATACGCAGTATTTT. The rearrangement joins TRBV9 to TRBJ2-3; D gene ambiguous. In germline, CDR1 is SGDLS, CDR2 YYNGEE. The V end was cut by 3 bases, the J end by 4 bases, with 12 bases between. There are 14 residues in the CDR3.

This clone has a handful of counts. The gene calls are TRBV4-2 and TRBJ2-4; 11 bases align to TRBD1. The CDR3 spans 17 residues. The V segment lost 1 base and the J segment 1 base; nucleotides outside the gene matches: 3. Germline loops: CDR1 LGHNA, CDR2 YNFKEQ. The CDR3 bases are TGTGCCAGCAGCCAAGCGGGGACAGGGGGGGCCAAAAACATTCAGTACTTC. Its protein is CASSQAGTGGAKNIQYF.

This rearrangement joins TRBV2 to TRBJ2-7, with 7 bases lining up with TRBD1. V was pared by 5 bases and J by 1 base, with 5 bases of the junction left unmatched. The CDR3 totals 14 residues. Germline V gene data show CDR1 as SNHLY and CDR2 as FYNNEI. The CDR3: CASSPGQLSYEQYF. The CDR3 DNA reads as TGTGCCAGCAGTCCGGGACAGCTATCCTACGAGCAGTACTTC.